This T cell receptor (beta chain) was identified during a study of blood T cell repertoires in COVID-19. Study-level information: T cells, B-cell-depleted T cells, or PBMCs provided the cDNA or gDNA that served as material.

The CDR3 sequence is 13 residues long. V lost 6 bases, J lost 6 bases, and 9 bases lay in between. Germline V lookup: CDR1 LNHDA, CDR2 SQIVND (reference sequence). Authors' analysis steps: Scientists estimated how many nucleated cells there were by amplifying reference gene primers. Assay used: immunoSEQ multiplex PCR; TCRdb lists only in-frame clones, some missing. The V and J calls and clone size come from that table; D and trimming were worked out from the DNA. This sample has more than 55,000 clones, with 79% found just once. The specimen sequenced was peripheral blood. The clonotype comes from a human donor in a cohort sampled during active COVID-19. This rearrangement joins TRBV19 to TRBJ1-6; D call uncertain. DNA for the CDR3: TGTGCCAGTAGACCGAGTCTTAATTCACCCCTCCACTTT. Protein: CASRPSLNSPLHF.